The sequence of this T cell receptor beta chain was determined in a study of Ad26.COV2.S vaccination and SARS-CoV-2 variants. Study background: Enrolled in COV1001, the donor was in the Ad26.COV2.S trial arm, which received the vaccine. Participants got Ad26.COV2.S intramuscularly, once or twice 56 days apart. Study-wide findings and caveats: TCR breadth and depth estimates may have understated total T cell responses.

The treatment denotes: about 20 received Ad26.COV2.S at low or high dose, single or two shots; about five received placebo; per-sample allocation not given. Sampling was performed 63 days after the first vaccine or placebo injection. Adults aged 18-55 years in Boston included the donor. The CDR3 is 16 amino acids. Per germline, CDR1 MNHEY and CDR2 SVGEGT. V was shortened by 3 bases and J by 2 bases, with 15 bases between the two germline ends. This clone was picked up one time. Its matching antigen is unknown. Repertoires were generated with immunoSEQ multiplex PCR, while TCRdb's copy carries only in-frame clones and drops some. The sample holds 300,000 to 350,000 clones, about 82% seen once.

The chain links TRBV6-2 or TRBV6-3 to TRBJ2-3; the D gene is possibly TRBD2 (5 bases). The receptor was derived from a person between 18 and 60 years old who received the Ad26.COV2.S COVID-19 vaccine or a placebo. This specimen consisted of peripheral blood, obtained in a trial of Ad26.COV2.S vaccine versus placebo. CDR3 residues: CASSYLGLGNTDTQYF. In DNA form, the CDR3 reads TGTGCCAGCAGTTATCTCGGACTGGGTAACACAGATACGCAGTATTTT.